These 15 T cell receptor beta chains were sequenced from one sample in a study of metastatic and nonmetastatic thyroid tumors. TCRdb re-called clones from the PCR reads using MiXCR. The table includes 35,000 to 50,000 clones, roughly 13% detected once. All patients were treatment-naive before thyroid surgery. The specimen was blood. Receptors originate from a female donor with papillary thyroid cancer or a benign thyroid nodule (not recorded which). Some clones in this sample may be carry-over from other donors' samples.

As for this clone: A single base separates this from a much larger clone, so it may be a read error. The chain joins TRBV29-1 to TRBJ2-3; 9 nucleotides match TRBD2. Germline CDR1 is SQVTM and CDR2 is ANQGSEA. CDR3 length: 14 residues. V shed 8 bases, J shed 4 bases, and the junction held 10 bases outside the gene matches. CDR3 DNA: TGCAGCACTGCAGCGGGAGGCGGGGCAGATACGCAGTATTTT. Translation: CSTAAGGGADTQYF.

To note about this clone: One end of the junction does not line up with germline, which may come from a read error. The chain employs TRBV7-3 and TRBJ2-1, with TRBD2 matching 8 bases. CDR1 and CDR2 from the germline V gene are SGHTA and FQGTGA. The CDR3 extends over 14 amino acids. The CDR3 sequence: CASSLTGGHNEQFF. CDR3 DNA: TGTGCCAGCAGTTTAACGGGAGGGCATAATGAACAGTTCTTC.

This clone occurred many times. The chain links TRBV2 to TRBJ2-7; the D gene could be TRBD1 or TRBD2 (5 bases each). V was trimmed by 7 bases and J by 6 bases, leaving 16 bases between them. Germline V gene lookup returns CDR1 SNHLY and CDR2 FYNNEI. The CDR3 runs to 13 residues. Written as DNA, the CDR3 is TGTGCCAGCATGAGGGTCCTTGGGGGCGAGCAGTACTTC. Its protein product is CASMRVLGGEQYF.

This clone has just a few counts. CDR3 sequence: CASSPSGTGYYEQYF. The CDR3 DNA reads as TGTGCCAGTAGTCCCTCCGGGACAGGATACTACGAGCAGTACTTC. The chain uses TRBV12-3 or TRBV12-4 and TRBJ2-7; TRBD1 matches at 8 bases. This CDR3 comprises 15 residues. V dropped 9 bases and J dropped 3; count of bases not matched to a gene: 13.

This clone occurred once. The chain uses TRBV5-1 and TRBJ2-7; possibly TRBD2 for D (6 bases). The ends were cut back, 0 bases at V and 6 bases at J, with 16 bases in the middle. The CDR3 consists of 15 residues. Germline V gives CDR1 SGHRS, CDR2 YFSETQ. The CDR3 sequence is CASSLGDFARSEQYF. The CDR3 DNA reads TGCGCCAGCAGCTTGGGGGACTTCGCTCGGAGCGAGCAGTACTTC.

This clone was found many times. This chain connects TRBV7-9 to TRBJ1-2; D uncertain. The CDR3 covers 10 residues. CDR1 is SEHNR, CDR2 FQNEAQ, per germline (reference sequence). Trimming left V 7 bases short and J 6 bases short, with 6 bases between. Written as DNA, the CDR3 is TGTGCCAGCATGGATAATGGCTACACCTTC. Translation: CASMDNGYTF.

A word on this clone: Because the CDR3 is missing its conserved closing phenylalanine or tryptophan, this is likely a read error. This chain connects TRBV6-1 to TRBJ2-1, with 8 bases fitting TRBD2. This CDR3 spans 15 amino acids. Germline V gene lookup returns CDR1 MNHNS and CDR2 SASEGT. Here the CDR3 reads CASRLSGSRYKEQFI. CDR3 nucleotides: TGTGCCAGCAGACTAAGCGGGAGCAGATACAAGGAGCAGTTCATC.

This sequence joins TRBV6-1 and TRBJ2-7, with 9 bases lining up with TRBD1. The CDR3 extends over 14 amino acids. The ends lost 6 bases at V and 6 bases at J; junction bases unmatched: 9. Germline lookup yields CDR1 MNHNS and CDR2 SASEGT. The CDR3 sequence is CASRAGTGSGEQYF. CDR3 DNA sequence: TGTGCCAGCAGGGCCGGGACAGGGAGTGGCGAGCAGTACTTC.

The table lists this clone with many counts. The chain recombines TRBV6-1 with TRBJ1-6; TRBD1 might be the D (5 bases). This CDR3 has 15 amino acids. The V end was cut by 1 base, the J end by 7 bases, with 11 bases between. Germline V lookup: CDR1 MNHNS, CDR2 SASEGT. Here the CDR3 DNA reads TGTGCCAGCAGTGAAGTTCCTGGGGGGAATTCACCCCTCCACTTT. Translated, it gives CASSEVPGGNSPLHF.

This clone came up many times. Because it lacks the conserved phenylalanine or tryptophan at the end, this CDR3 is likely a read error. The DNA is omitted, as the CDR3 cannot be located on it reliably, and the CDR3 follows TCRdb's listing. Here the CDR3 reads CAISGSRGTSNG. The V and J genes are TRBV10-3 and TRBJ1-6. Germline CDR1 is ENHRY and CDR2 is SYGVKD. Termini included, the CDR3 measures 12 amino acids.

In its sample, this clone was seen many times. V usage is TRBV19 and J usage is TRBJ2-2; D might be TRBD1 (5 bases). Germline V gene lookup returns CDR1 LNHDA and CDR2 SQIVND (reference sequence). Trimming pared 8 bases from V and 1 base from J, leaving 14 bases between. CDR3 length equals 15 residues. The CDR3 loop reads CASHKTGQNTGELFF. The CDR3 nucleotides are TGTGCCAGTCACAAAACCGGACAGAACACCGGGGAGCTGTTTTTT.

This clone came up many times. The chain couples TRBV11-1 to TRBJ2-5; no firm D call. Germline V lookup: CDR1 SGHAT, CDR2 FQDESV (reference sequence). V was cut by 2 bases and J by 6 bases, with 7 bases left in between. CDR3 length: 12 amino acids. The CDR3 loop reads CASSLPGQTQYF. The CDR3 nucleotides read TGTGCCAGCAGCTTACCCGGGCAGACCCAGTACTTC. Full variable domain (rest looked up from reference TRBV11-1 and TRBJ2-5): EAEVAQSPRYKITEKSQAVAFWCDPISGHATLYWYRQILGQGPELLVQFQDESVVDDSQLPKDRFSAERLKGVDSTLKIQPAELGDSAMYLCASSLPGQTQYFGPGTRLLVL.

This clone has ten or more counts. The V call is TRBV30, the J call TRBJ2-1, with D unclear. Germline V gene lookup returns CDR1 GTSNPN and CDR2 SVGIG (reference sequence). The CDR3 is 13 residues long. V lost 7 bases to trimming and J lost 4 bases, with 14 bases between them. CDR3 region: CALRNPGYNEQFF. CDR3 sequence (DNA): TGTGCCTTGCGGAATCCCGGGTACAATGAGCAGTTCTTC.

V and J are TRBV18 and TRBJ2-7; the match to TRBD1 covers 8 bases. Losses at the gene ends were 5 bases for V and 7 bases for J; bases not matched to a gene: 7. Germline assignment: CDR1 KGHSH and CDR2 LQKENI. The CDR3 contains 13 residues. For the CDR3, the DNA is TGTGCCAGCTCAGCCGGGACAGGCGAAGAGCAGTACTTC. Residues: CASSAGTGEEQYF.

Only a few counts were recorded for this clone. CDR3 residues: CASSLSGSSYNEQFF. The CDR3 DNA follows: TGTGCCAGCAGCCTCAGCGGGAGCTCCTACAATGAGCAGTTCTTC. The chain links TRBV12-3 or TRBV12-4 to TRBJ2-1; 8 bases fit TRBD2. V gave up 6 bases and J gave up 0 bases; unmatched junction bases: 4. This CDR3 region has 15 residues.